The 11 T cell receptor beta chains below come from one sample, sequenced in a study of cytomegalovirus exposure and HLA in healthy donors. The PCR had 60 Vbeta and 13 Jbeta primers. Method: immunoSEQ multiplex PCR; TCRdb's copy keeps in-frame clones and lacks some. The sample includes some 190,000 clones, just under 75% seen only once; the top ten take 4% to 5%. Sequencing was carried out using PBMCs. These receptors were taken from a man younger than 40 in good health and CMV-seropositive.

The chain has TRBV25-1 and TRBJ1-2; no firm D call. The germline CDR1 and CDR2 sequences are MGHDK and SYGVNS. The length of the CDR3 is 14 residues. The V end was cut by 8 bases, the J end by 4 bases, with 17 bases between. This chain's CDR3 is CASGFRGTTYGYTF. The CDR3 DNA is TGTGCCAGCGGCTTCCGCGGAACGACCTATGGCTACACCTTC.

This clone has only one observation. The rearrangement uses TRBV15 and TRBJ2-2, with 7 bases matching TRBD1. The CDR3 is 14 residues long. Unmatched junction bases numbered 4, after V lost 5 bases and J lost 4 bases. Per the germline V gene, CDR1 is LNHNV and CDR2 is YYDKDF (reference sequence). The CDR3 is CATSRWDSTGELFF. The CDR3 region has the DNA TGTGCCACCAGCCGGTGGGACAGCACCGGGGAGCTGTTTTTT.

The CDR3 nucleotides read TGTGCCAGTAGTCCCCGGGGAGGGGGCTCCTACGAGCAGTACTTC. Translated, it gives CASSPRGGGSYEQYF. The chain joins TRBV19 to TRBJ2-7; TRBD2 is a possible D gene (7 bases). V lost 5 bases to trimming and J lost 0 bases, with 14 bases between them. CDR3 size: 15 residues. Germline lookup yields CDR1 LNHDA and CDR2 SQIVND (reference sequence).

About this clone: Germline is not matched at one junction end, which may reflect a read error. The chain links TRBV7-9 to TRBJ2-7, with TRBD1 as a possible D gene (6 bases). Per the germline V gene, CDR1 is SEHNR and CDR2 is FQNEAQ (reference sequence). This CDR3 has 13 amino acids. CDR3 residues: CSSSQGPAYEQYF. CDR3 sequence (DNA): TGTTCCAGCAGCCAGGGGCCGGCCTACGAGCAGTACTTC.

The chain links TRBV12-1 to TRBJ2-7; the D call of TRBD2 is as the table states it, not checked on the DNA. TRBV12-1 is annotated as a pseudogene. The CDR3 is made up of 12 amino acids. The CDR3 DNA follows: TGTGCCAGCAGCTTTGCCCTAGCGGGAACGTACTTC. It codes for CASSFALAGTYF.

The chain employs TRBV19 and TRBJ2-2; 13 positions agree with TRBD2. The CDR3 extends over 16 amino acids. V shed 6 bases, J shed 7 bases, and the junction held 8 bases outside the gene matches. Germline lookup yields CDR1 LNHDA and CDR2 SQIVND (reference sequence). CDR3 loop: CASRQLAGGPVGELFF. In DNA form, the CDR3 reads TGTGCCAGTAGACAACTAGCGGGGGGGCCGGTCGGGGAGCTGTTTTTT.

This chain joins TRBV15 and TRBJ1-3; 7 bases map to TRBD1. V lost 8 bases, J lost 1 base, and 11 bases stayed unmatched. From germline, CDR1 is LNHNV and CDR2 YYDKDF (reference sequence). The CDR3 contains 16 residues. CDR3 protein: CATDARDRSSGNTIYF. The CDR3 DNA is TGTGCCACCGACGCCCGGGACAGATCTTCTGGAAACACCATATATTTT.

Here the CDR3 DNA reads TGTGCCAGCAGCGTCCGACTAGCGGGAGGGCCTGAGCAGTTCTTC. Its protein is CASSVRLAGGPEQFF. The chain recombines TRBV7-8 with TRBJ2-1; 14 nucleotides match TRBD2. V dropped 5 bases and J dropped 9; count of bases not matched to a gene: 6. There are 15 residues in the CDR3. CDR1 and CDR2 (germline): SGHVS, FQNEAQ.

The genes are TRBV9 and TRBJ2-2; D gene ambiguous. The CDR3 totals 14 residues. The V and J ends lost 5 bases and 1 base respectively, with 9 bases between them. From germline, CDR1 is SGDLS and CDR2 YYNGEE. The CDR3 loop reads CASRRQQNTGELFF. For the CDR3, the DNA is TGTGCCAGCAGGCGGCAACAGAACACCGGGGAGCTGTTTTTT. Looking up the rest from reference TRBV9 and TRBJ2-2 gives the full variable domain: DSGVTQTPKHLITATGQRVTLRCSPRSGDLSVYWYQQSLDQGLQFLIQYYNGEERAKGNILERFSAQQFPDLHSELNLSSLELGDSALYFCASRRQQNTGELFFGEGSRLTVL.

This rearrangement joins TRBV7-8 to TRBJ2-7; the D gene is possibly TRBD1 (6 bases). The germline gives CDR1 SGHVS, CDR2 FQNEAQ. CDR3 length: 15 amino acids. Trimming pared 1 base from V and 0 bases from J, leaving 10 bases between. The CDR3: CASSLEQGVSYEQYF. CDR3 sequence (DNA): TGTGCCAGCAGCTTAGAACAGGGTGTCTCCTACGAGCAGTACTTC. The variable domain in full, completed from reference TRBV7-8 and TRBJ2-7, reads GAGVSQSPRYKVAKRGQDVALRCDPISGHVSLFWYQQALGQGPEFLTYFQNEAQLDKSGLPSDRFFAERPEGSVSTLKIQRTQQEDSAVYLCASSLEQGVSYEQYFGPGTRLTVT.

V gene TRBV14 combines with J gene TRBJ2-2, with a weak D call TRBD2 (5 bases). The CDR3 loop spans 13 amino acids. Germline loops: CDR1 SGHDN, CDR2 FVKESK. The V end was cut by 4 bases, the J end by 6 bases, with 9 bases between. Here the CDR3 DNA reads TGTGCCAGCAGCCTCGGACTTCCCGGGGAGCTGTTTTTT. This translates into CASSLGLPGELFF.